Here is one T cell receptor (beta chain) with its context. The antigen is unknown. Cyclophosphamide on days +3 and +4 followed busulfan-fludarabine conditioning and a marrow graft. Some clones are missing from TCRdb's copy, which holds only in-frame ones; the method was immunoSEQ multiplex PCR. Of approximately 6,800 clones in the sample, around 90% were seen once. V lost 3 bases and J lost 5, with 13 bases in between. Looked up from germline, CDR1 is LNHDA and CDR2 is SQIVND (reference sequence). The CDR3 consists of 14 residues. The sample comes from a study of T cells after posttransplantation cyclophosphamide. Whole-study findings and limits: Later blood repertoires were often dominated by clones from the donor CD8+ memory compartment. TRB overlap between skin or GI tissue T cells and blood was limited. Recipient CMV seropositivity and CMV reactivation strongly tracked TRB clonality.

The specimen was CD8+ T cells sorted from blood, collected after allogeneic stem cell transplant with posttransplant cyclophosphamide. This clonotype was sampled from a male patient between 60 and 69 years old who received an allogeneic stem cell transplant from a related donor and was CMV-positive. Some of the T cells may derive from the graft donor. The chain employs TRBV19 and TRBJ2-5, with D possibly being TRBD1 (6 bases). The CDR3 is CASSMGAGQETQYF. The CDR3 region has the DNA TGTGCCAGTAGTATGGGGGCAGGGCAGGAGACCCAGTACTTC.